This is a list of T cell receptor beta chains from one sample in a study of control samples from healthy donors and cancer patients. TCRdb's table, derived via immunoSEQ multiplex PCR, lists solely in-frame clones and lacks some. The sample has some 100,000 clones, approximately 93% seen once; the top ten hold 8% to 9.5%. The sample comprised blood. The receptors were gathered from a man aged 18 to 29 in good health. The CDR3 runs from the conserved cysteine through the conserved F or W. The D gene is left open where the match is weak. The size of a clone is reported for some rows only, either as once, few or many, or as a class for expanded clones.

V gene	D gene	CDR3 length	clone size	J gene	CDR3 DNA	CDR3 protein
TRBV25-1	.	18	.	TRBJ2-5	TGTGCCAGCACCAAAACTGGACCGCGTCTAGAACACCAAGAGACCCAGTACTTC	CASTKTGPRLEHQETQYF
TRBV2	.	15	.	TRBJ1-5	TGTGCCAGCAGTACTAGGAGGTCCCCCAATCAGCCCCAGCATTTT	CASSTRRSPNQPQHF
TRBV7-2	.	18	.	TRBJ1-1	TGTGCCAGCAGCTTAGTGGGTGGGGTAGGGGCCCGGGGGACTGAAGCTTTCTTT	CASSLVGGVGARGTEAFF
TRBV7-2	TRBD2	15	.	TRBJ2-3	TGTGCCAGCTCAGAGCAGGGAGGGCCAACAGATACGCAGTATTTT	CASSEQGGPTDTQYF
TRBV29-1	.	13	.	TRBJ1-1	TGCAGCGTGGGTCAGGTGGATGGCACTGAAGCTTTCTTT	CSVGQVDGTEAFF
TRBV28	.	13	.	TRBJ2-1	TGTGCCATCATGACTCTAGCGACCAATGAGCAGTTCTTC	CAIMTLATNEQFF
TRBV28	TRBD2	15	.	TRBJ2-1	TGTGCCAGCACCCTTAGCGGGGGGCAAGACAATGAGCAGTTCTTC	CASTLSGGQDNEQFF
TRBV7-9	TRBD2	16	hyperexpanded	TRBJ2-7	TGTGCCAGCAGCCCTCAAGACCCCGGACTAGCGGGAGCGCAGTACTTC	CASSPQDPGLAGAQYF
TRBV4-3	TRBD2	19	.	TRBJ2-7	TGCGCCAGCAGCCAAGAGTTACGAGGGATTGGCGGGGGGATCTACGAGCAGTACTTC	CASSQELRGIGGGIYEQYF
TRBV4-1	TRBD1	16	few	TRBJ1-2	TGCGCCAGCAGCCAGCTGGACAGGCGAGCTAACTATGGCTACACCTTC	CASSQLDRRANYGYTF
TRBV19	.	12	.	TRBJ1-1	TGTGCCAGTAGTATGGGAAACACTGAAGCTTTCTTT	CASSMGNTEAFF
TRBV11-3	TRBD1	14	.	TRBJ2-7	TGTGCCAGCAGCAAGAGTGGACAGGACTACGAGCAGTACTTC	CASSKSGQDYEQYF
TRBV5-6	TRBD1	16	.	TRBJ2-3	TGTGCCAGCAGCTGGCCCGGGACAGGGGTCACAGATACGCAGTATTTT	CASSWPGTGVTDTQYF
TRBV5-4	.	15	.	TRBJ1-1	TGTGCCAGCAGCTTGGGCGGATTCATGAACACTGAAGCTTTCTTT	CASSLGGFMNTEAFF
TRBV4-1	.	15	.	TRBJ2-2	TGCGCCAGCAGCCAACGCAGTACGAACACCGGGGAGCTGTTTTTT	CASSQRSTNTGELFF
TRBV5-5	TRBD1	14	.	TRBJ1-6	TGTGCCAGCACCCTGACAGGGTCAAATTCACCCCTCCACTTT	CASTLTGSNSPLHF
TRBV3-1/TRBV3-2	TRBD1	22	.	TRBJ1-4	TGTGCCAGCAGCCAAGTCTTTAGGGCAGGGGGCGTATTTACGGAATTGCATGAAAAACTGTTTTTT	CASSQVFRAGGVFTELHEKLFF
TRBV27	.	15	.	TRBJ1-6	TGTGCCAGCAGTTTAAGACAGACTAATAATTCACCCCTCCACTTT	CASSLRQTNNSPLHF
TRBV4-2	.	11	.	TRBJ1-1	TGTGCCAGCAGCCCGGGGGGGGAAGCTTTCTTT	CASSPGGEAFF
TRBV19	.	14	.	TRBJ2-7	TGTGCCAGTAGTATGGGCCCCGCGTCTCCCGAGCAGTACTTC	CASSMGPASPEQYF
TRBV6-5	.	13	.	TRBJ1-4	TGTGCCAGCAGGACGTCGGGGAGTGAAAAACTGTTTTTT	CASRTSGSEKLFF
TRBV7-2	.	15	.	TRBJ1-4	TGTGCCAGCAGCTTATCACTGGCCCCGGAGGAAAAACTGTTTTTT	CASSLSLAPEEKLFF
TRBV24-1	.	15	.	TRBJ1-5	TGTGCCACCAGTGATAGCGGGTCGGGCAATCAGCCCCAGCATTTT	CATSDSGSGNQPQHF
TRBV13	.	12	.	TRBJ2-7	TGTGCCAGCAGCTTATATTCCTACGAGCAGTACTTC	CASSLYSYEQYF
TRBV6-5	TRBD1	15	.	TRBJ1-2	TGTGCCAGCAGGGAGGACAGGGGATGGAACTATGGCTACACCTTC	CASREDRGWNYGYTF
TRBV20-1	.	11	.	TRBJ1-5	TGCAGTGCTTCTACCATGGGGCCCCAGCATTTT	CSASTMGPQHF
TRBV4-1	.	18	.	TRBJ1-2	TGCGCCAGCAGCCCTACAAGCACAGTGCCCGGTTTTAACTATGGCTACACCTTC	CASSPTSTVPGFNYGYTF
TRBV6-5	.	16	.	TRBJ2-2	TGTGCCAGCAGTTACTCGAATAGCTTCGGCACCGGGGAGCTGTTTTTT	CASSYSNSFGTGELFF
TRBV27	.	16	.	TRBJ1-5	TGTGCCAGCAGACAAGGGACATCTTATAGCAATCAGCCCCAGCATTTT	CASRQGTSYSNQPQHF
TRBV2	.	12	.	TRBJ1-1	TGTGCCAGCAGTGAAGAGGCGCATGAAGCTTTCTTT	CASSEEAHEAFF
TRBV2	TRBD1	13	.	TRBJ1-2	TGTGCCAGCATCAACAGGGGGCTCTATGGCTACACCTTC	CASINRGLYGYTF
TRBV7-9	.	17	.	TRBJ1-2	TGTGCCAGCAGCTTAAGTGAGGGGTCGTCAGCTAACTATGGCTACACCTTC	CASSLSEGSSANYGYTF
TRBV29-1	TRBD2	15	.	TRBJ2-1	TGCAGCGTTGTAGGACTAGCGGAGAGAGGCAATGAGCAGTTCTTC	CSVVGLAERGNEQFF
TRBV7-2	TRBD2	15	.	TRBJ2-1	TGTGCCAGCAGCTTAGGACTAGCGGGAGGCAATGAGCAGTTCTTC	CASSLGLAGGNEQFF
TRBV6-2/TRBV6-3	.	14	.	TRBJ2-2	TGTGCCAGCAGTAAAATCGCGAACACCGGGGAGCTGTTTTTT	CASSKIANTGELFF
TRBV5-4	.	14	.	TRBJ1-2	TGTGCCAGCAGCACCCCAGAGGAGGTCTATGGCTACACCTTC	CASSTPEEVYGYTF
TRBV30	.	12	.	TRBJ1-5	TGTGCCTGGGCTGGGGCTGGAGGGCCCCAGCATTTT	CAWAGAGGPQHF
TRBV24-1	TRBD1	16	.	TRBJ2-1	TGTGCCACCAGTGGGAAGGGACAGACATACGACAATGAGCAGTTCTTC	CATSGKGQTYDNEQFF
TRBV6-5	.	13	.	TRBJ1-2	TGTGCCAGCAGCAGGGAACAGGGATATGGCTACACCTTC	CASSREQGYGYTF
TRBV6-4	TRBD1	16	.	TRBJ2-3	TGTGCCAGCAGTGACTCCGTTGAGGGGGCCACAGATACGCAGTATTTT	CASSDSVEGATDTQYF